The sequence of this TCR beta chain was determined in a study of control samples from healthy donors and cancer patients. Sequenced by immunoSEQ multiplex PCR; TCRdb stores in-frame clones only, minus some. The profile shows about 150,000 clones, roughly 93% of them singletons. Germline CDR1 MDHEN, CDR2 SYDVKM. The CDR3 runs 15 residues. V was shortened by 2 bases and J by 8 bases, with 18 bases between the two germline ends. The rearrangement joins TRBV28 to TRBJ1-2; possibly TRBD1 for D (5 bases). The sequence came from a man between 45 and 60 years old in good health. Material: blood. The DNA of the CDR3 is TGTGCCAGCAGTTTACATCGGGGTGGGGCGCGGGGCTACACCTTC. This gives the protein CASSLHRGGARGYTF.